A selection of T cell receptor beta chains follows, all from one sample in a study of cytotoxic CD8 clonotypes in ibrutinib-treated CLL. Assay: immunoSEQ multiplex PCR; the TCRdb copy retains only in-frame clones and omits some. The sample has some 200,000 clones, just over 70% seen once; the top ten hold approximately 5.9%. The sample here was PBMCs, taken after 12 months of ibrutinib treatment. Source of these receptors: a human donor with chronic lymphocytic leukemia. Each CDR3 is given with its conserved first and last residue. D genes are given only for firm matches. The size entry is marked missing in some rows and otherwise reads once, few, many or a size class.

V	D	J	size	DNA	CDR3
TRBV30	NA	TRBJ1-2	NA	TGTGCCTGGACTTTCTCACGGCAGTCCGGCTATGGCTACACCTTC	CAWTFSRQSGYGYTF
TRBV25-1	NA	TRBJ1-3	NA	TGTGCCAGCTCCCGCATCAGCTCTGGAAACACCATATATTTT	CASSRISSGNTIYF
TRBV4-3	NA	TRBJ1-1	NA	TGCGCCAGCAGATTCGGGGATCCGTCTCACACTGAAGCTTTCTTT	CASRFGDPSHTEAFF
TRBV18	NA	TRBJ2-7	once	TGTGCCAGCTCACCGGGGGGTTTCAACGAGCAGTACTTC	CASSPGGFNEQYF
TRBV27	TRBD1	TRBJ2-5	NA	TGTGCCAGCAGTCCCCGGACAGGGAGGGAGACCCAGTACTTC	CASSPRTGRETQYF
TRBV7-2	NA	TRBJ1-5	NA	TGTGCCAGCAGCTTAGTTGGGGGGACGAGCAATCAGCCCCAGCATTTT	CASSLVGGTSNQPQHF
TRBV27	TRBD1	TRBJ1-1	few	TGTGCCAGCAGGTGGGGACAGGAGACGGCTGAAGCTTTCTTT	CASRWGQETAEAFF
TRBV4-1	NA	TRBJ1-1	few	TGCGCCAGCAGCCATGCCGACAGGAACACTGAAGCTTTCTTT	CASSHADRNTEAFF
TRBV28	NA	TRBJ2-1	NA	TGTGCCAGCAGTGACCGGGGTCTCCATGAGCAGTTCTTC	CASSDRGLHEQFF
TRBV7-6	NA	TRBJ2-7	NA	TGTGCCAGCAGCCCAGGGTACGAGCAGTACTTC	CASSPGYEQYF
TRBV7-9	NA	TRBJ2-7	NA	TGTGCCAGCAGCTTAGGTACGAGCGGTAGCTCCTACGAGCAGTACTTC	CASSLGTSGSSYEQYF
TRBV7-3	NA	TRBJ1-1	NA	TGTGCCAGCAGCTTGCAGGGGAGGAGCACTGAAGCTTTCTTT	CASSLQGRSTEAFF
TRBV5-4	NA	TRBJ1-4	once	TGTGCCAGCAGCTTGGGAAGGATTAATGAAAAACTGTTTTTT	CASSLGRINEKLFF
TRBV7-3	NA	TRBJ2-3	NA	TGTGCCAGCAGCCCTCGACTAGTCAGCACAGATACGCAGTATTTT	CASSPRLVSTDTQYF
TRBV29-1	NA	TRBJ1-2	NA	TGCAGCGTTGAAAGGGATAGCTACACCTTC	CSVERDSYTF
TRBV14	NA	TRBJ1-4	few	TGTGCCAGCAGCCAAGATGACCGACCCAGGGGTCTGTTTTTT	CASSQDDRPRGLFF
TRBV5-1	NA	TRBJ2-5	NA	TGCGCCAGCAGCTTGGGCAACCCACAAGAGACCCAGTACTTC	CASSLGNPQETQYF
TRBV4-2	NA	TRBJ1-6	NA	TGTGCCAGCAGTCAGCCGCAGGGCCGTCTTTCACCCCTCCACTTT	CASSQPQGRLSPLHF
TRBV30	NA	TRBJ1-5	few	TGTGCCTGGACCAGGGGAGGGAGCAATCAGCCCCAGCATTTT	CAWTRGGSNQPQHF
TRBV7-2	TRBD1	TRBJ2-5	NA	TGTGCCAGCAGCCAGGGACAGGGCCAAGAGACCCAGTACTTC	CASSQGQGQETQYF
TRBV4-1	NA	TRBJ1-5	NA	TGCGCCAGCAGCACTCGTGGGGCAGGGAGCAATCAGCCCCAGCATTTT	CASSTRGAGSNQPQHF
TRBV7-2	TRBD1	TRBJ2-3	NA	TGTGCCAGCAGCTTAAGACAGGGCTACACAGATACGCAGTATTTT	CASSLRQGYTDTQYF
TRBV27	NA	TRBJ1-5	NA	TGTGCCAGCAGCCAAAACGGGGATGGACGGCCCCAGCATTTT	CASSQNGDGRPQHF
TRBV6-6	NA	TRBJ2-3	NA	TGTGCCAGCAGTTACTCCGTGGATACGCAGTATTTT	CASSYSVDTQYF
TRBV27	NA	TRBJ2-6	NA	TGTGCCAGCAGCCGGACCGACTCTGGGGCCAACGTCCTGACTTTC	CASSRTDSGANVLTF
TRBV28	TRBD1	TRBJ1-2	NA	TGTGCCACGACAGGGGGGTATGGCTACACCTTC	CATTGGYGYTF
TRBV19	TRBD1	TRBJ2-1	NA	TGTGCCAGTAGTTTTCGACAGGGGGGCAACAATGAGCAGTTCTTC	CASSFRQGGNNEQFF
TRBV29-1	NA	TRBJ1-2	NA	TGCAGCGTTGTCAGGGCATCTAACTATGGCTACACCTTC	CSVVRASNYGYTF
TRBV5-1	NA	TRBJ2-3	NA	TGCGCCAGCAGCCTTCTACGGACCACAGATACGCAGTATTTT	CASSLLRTTDTQYF
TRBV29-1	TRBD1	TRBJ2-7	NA	TGCAGCGTGAGTAGACAGGGGGCGGGCGAGCAGTACTTC	CSVSRQGAGEQYF
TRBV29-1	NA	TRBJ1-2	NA	TGCAGCGTTTCCCCCTCGGGGGGACACTATGGCTACACCTTC	CSVSPSGGHYGYTF
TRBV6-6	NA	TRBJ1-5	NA	TGTGCCAGCAGTTACGGGGACATCAGGGAGCCCCAGCATTTT	CASSYGDIREPQHF
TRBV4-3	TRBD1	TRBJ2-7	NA	TGCGCCAGCAGCCAAGATTCAGGGGGCTCCTACGAGCAGTACTTC	CASSQDSGGSYEQYF
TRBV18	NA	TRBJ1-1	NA	TGTGCCAGCTCACCTTATCTGGGATGGAGGGCTGAAGCTTTCTTT	CASSPYLGWRAEAFF
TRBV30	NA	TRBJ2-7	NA	TGTGCCTGGGGGACGGGCACCTACTCCTACGAGCAGTACTTC	CAWGTGTYSYEQYF
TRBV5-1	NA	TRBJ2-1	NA	TGCGCCAGCAGCTTGGAACGCGGAGACTACAATGAGCAGTTCTTC	CASSLERGDYNEQFF
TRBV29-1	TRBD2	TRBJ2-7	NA	TGCAGCGGAGCCGATAGCGGGAGTCACCCCTACGAGCAGTACTTC	CSGADSGSHPYEQYF
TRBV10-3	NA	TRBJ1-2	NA	TGTGCCATCAGAGATCCAGGTGGGACTCGTGGCTACACCTTC	CAIRDPGGTRGYTF
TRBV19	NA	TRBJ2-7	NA	TGTGCCAGCGGGGACAACTCCTACGAGCAGTACTTC	CASGDNSYEQYF
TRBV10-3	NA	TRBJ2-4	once	TGTGCCATCAGTGAGTCGGAGGAACGGGGGGCCAAAAACATTCAGTACTTC	CAISESEERGAKNIQYF
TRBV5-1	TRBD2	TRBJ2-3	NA	TGCGCCAGCAGGCCCGGGACTAGCGGATCAGATACGCAGTATTTT	CASRPGTSGSDTQYF
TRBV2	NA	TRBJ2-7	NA	TGTGCCAGCAGTGCAAACAGACCCTACGAGCAGTACTTC	CASSANRPYEQYF
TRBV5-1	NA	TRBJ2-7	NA	TGCGCCAGCAGGAAAACAGGAAACTACGAGCAGTACTTC	CASRKTGNYEQYF
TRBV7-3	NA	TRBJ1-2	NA	TGTGCCAGCAGCTTTGCAGGGGTGGGCTACACCTTC	CASSFAGVGYTF
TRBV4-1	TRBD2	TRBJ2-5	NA	TGCGCCAGCAGCCAAGGCCCAGCGGGGGCTCAAGAGACCCAGTACTTC	CASSQGPAGAQETQYF
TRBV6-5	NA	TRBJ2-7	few	TGTGCCAGCAGTTACTCACGCGGGCACCACGAGCAGTACTTC	CASSYSRGHHEQYF
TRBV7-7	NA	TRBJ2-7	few	TGTGCTAGCAGCCCCGGGCTCAGCTACGAGCAGTACTTC	CASSPGLSYEQYF
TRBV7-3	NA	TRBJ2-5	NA	TGTGCCAGCAGCTCGGGGACTCAGGAGGAAGAGACCCAGTACTTC	CASSSGTQEEETQYF
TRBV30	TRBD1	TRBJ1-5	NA	TGTGCCTGGACGGGACAGGGCCTCAATCAGCCCCAGCATTTT	CAWTGQGLNQPQHF
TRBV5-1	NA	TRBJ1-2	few	TGCGCCAGCAGCTTGGGAGGGGACGACTTTGGCTACACCTTC	CASSLGGDDFGYTF
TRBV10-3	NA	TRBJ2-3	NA	TGTGCCATCAGTGAGTCGACGCGGGGGCGAGGGGATACGCAGTATTTT	CAISESTRGRGDTQYF
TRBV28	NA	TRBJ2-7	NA	TGTGCCAGCGCTATGAGGGACACTTCCTACGAGCAGTACTTC	CASAMRDTSYEQYF
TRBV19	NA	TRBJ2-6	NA	TGTGCCAGTACCGCACAGGGATTTGGGGCCAACGTCCTGACTTTC	CASTAQGFGANVLTF
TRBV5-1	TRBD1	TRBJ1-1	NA	TGCGCCAGCAGCTTGGCCTCGACAGGGGTCGGCACTGAAGCTTTCTTT	CASSLASTGVGTEAFF
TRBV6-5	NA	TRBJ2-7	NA	TGTGCCAGCAGTTACTCAGGGGTCGAGGAGCAGTACTTC	CASSYSGVEEQYF